This T cell receptor beta chain originates from a study of CD8 T cells in Susac syndrome. The germline V and J ends were trimmed by 6 bases and 3 bases, with 7 bases remaining between them. Germline-derived CDR1 and CDR2 are DFQATT and SNEGSKA (reference sequence). This CDR3 region has 11 residues. TEMRA cells were enriched by FACS, while CD8+ and CD4+ T cells were obtained through a negative isolation that was performed magnetically. It was with random hexamers that roughly 0.5 to 1 ug RNA was reverse transcribed. TCRdb called the immunoSEQ multiplex PCR reads again in MiXCR, with one record for every CDR3 protein. The sample yields 100,000 to 150,000 distinct CDR3 sequences, 90% to 95% seen once.

This receptor was identified in a human donor with Susac syndrome. The sequenced sample was CD8+ T cells from PBMCs. The rearrangement links TRBV20-1 to TRBJ2-3, with unresolved D. The chain's CDR3 is CSALETDTQYF. CDR3 nucleotide sequence: TGCAGTGCCCTGGAGACAGATACGCAGTATTTT.